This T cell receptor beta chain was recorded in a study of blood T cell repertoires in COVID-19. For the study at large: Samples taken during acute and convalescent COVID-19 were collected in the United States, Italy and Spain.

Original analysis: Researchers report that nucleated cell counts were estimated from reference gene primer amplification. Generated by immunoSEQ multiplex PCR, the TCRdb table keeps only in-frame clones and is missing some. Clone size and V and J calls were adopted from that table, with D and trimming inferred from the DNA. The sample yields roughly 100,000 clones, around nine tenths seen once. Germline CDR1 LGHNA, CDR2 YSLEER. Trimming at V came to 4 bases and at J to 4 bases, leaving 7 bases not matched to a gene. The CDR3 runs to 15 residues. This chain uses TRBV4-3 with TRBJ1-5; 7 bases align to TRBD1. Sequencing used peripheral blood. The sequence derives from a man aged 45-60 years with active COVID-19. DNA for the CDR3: TGCGCCAGCAGCCCCCGATCGGACAGGAATCAGCCCCAGCATTTT. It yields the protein CASSPRSDRNQPQHF.